A selection of T cell receptor beta chains follows, all from one sample in a study of shared clonotypes between healthy human individuals. Libraries were prepared by immunoSEQ multiplex PCR; TCRdb keeps only in-frame clonotypes and omits some of them. The sample has a few million clones, 80% to 95% seen once. Sequencing used naive CD4+ T cells from PBMCs. Source of these receptors: a man between 18 and 35 years old in good health. Some clones in this sample may be carry-over from other donors' samples. The CDR3 runs from the conserved cysteine through the conserved F or W. The D gene is left open where the match is weak. A row's size may be missing; if present it is once, few, many or a size class.

CDR3aa,CDR3nt,abundance,j_gene,v_gene,d_gene
CAGGGLREGETQYF,TGTGCCGGGGGGGGGCTCCGGGAGGGAGAGACCCAGTACTTC,.,TRBJ2-5,TRBV30,TRBD2
CASSLGISGPAGLDGYTF,TGTGCCAGCAGCTTAGGAATATCTGGACCAGCAGGGTTAGATGGCTACACCTTC,.,TRBJ1-2,TRBV7-2,.
CASSLFSITNTEAFF,TGTGCCAGCAGCTTATTCTCGATCACGAACACTGAAGCTTTCTTT,.,TRBJ1-1,TRBV11-1,.
CASSYSGSSRDEQFF,TGTGCCAGCAGCTATAGCGGGAGCTCTCGGGATGAGCAGTTCTTC,.,TRBJ2-1,TRBV5-4,TRBD2
CASSPTAQLFF,TGTGCCAGCAGTCCGACCGCTCAGCTGTTTTTT,.,TRBJ2-2,TRBV6-6,.
CASSSGQGSEQYF,TGCGCCAGCAGCTCGGGACAGGGTAGTGAGCAGTACTTC,.,TRBJ2-7,TRBV5-1,TRBD1
CAASIGSEAFF,TGTGCAGCCTCTATTGGAAGCGAAGCTTTCTTT,.,TRBJ1-1,TRBV7-9,.
CAHRGELADHQETQYF,TGTGCCCATCGAGGAGAACTAGCGGATCACCAAGAGACCCAGTACTTC,.,TRBJ2-5,TRBV27,TRBD2
CASSFGGYGNQPQHF,TGTGCCAGCAGCTTTGGGGGTTACGGCAATCAGCCCCAGCATTTT,.,TRBJ1-5,TRBV7-9,.
CASSSTGIENIQYF,TGTGCCAGCAGTTCCACAGGGATCGAAAACATTCAGTACTTC,.,TRBJ2-4,TRBV27,.
CASSRDGSNQPQHF,TGTGCCAGCTCACGGGACGGAAGCAATCAGCCCCAGCATTTT,.,TRBJ1-5,TRBV18,.
CASSAKPATYNEQFF,TGTGCCAGCAGCGCCAAGCCAGCGACCTACAATGAGCAGTTCTTC,.,TRBJ2-1,TRBV9,.
CASSFHPSSSEQYF,TGCGCCAGCAGCTTTCACCCTAGTTCCTCCGAGCAGTACTTC,.,TRBJ2-7,TRBV5-1,.
CASSQGVLMNTEAFF,TGTGCCAGCAGCCAAGGCGTCCTCATGAACACTGAAGCTTTCTTT,.,TRBJ1-1,TRBV4-2,.
CASSEAAGQGGGYTF,TGTGCCAGCAGTGAAGCGGCTGGGCAGGGCGGGGGCTACACCTTC,.,TRBJ1-2,TRBV6-1,.
CASSYRGSNEKLFF,TGTGCCAGCAGCTACAGGGGTTCTAATGAAAAACTGTTTTTT,.,TRBJ1-4,TRBV5-6,TRBD1
CASSLVGGIAYEQYF,TGCGCCAGCAGCTTGGTAGGTGGGATCGCCTACGAGCAGTACTTC,.,TRBJ2-7,TRBV5-1,.
CASSFKQGSTGELFF,TGCGCCAGCAGCTTTAAACAGGGTTCTACCGGGGAGCTGTTTTTT,.,TRBJ2-2,TRBV5-1,.
CASRDRDRFSYEQYF,TGTGCCAGCAGGGACCGGGACAGATTTTCCTACGAGCAGTACTTC,.,TRBJ2-7,TRBV28,TRBD1
CASSPRPGLTYNEQFF,TGCGCCAGCAGCCCCCGGCCGGGACTTACCTACAATGAGCAGTTCTTC,once,TRBJ2-1,TRBV5-1,.
CASSLTGGRTGELFF,TGCGCCAGCAGCCTCACAGGGGGCCGCACCGGGGAGCTGTTTTTT,.,TRBJ2-2,TRBV5-1,TRBD1
CASSLRGGVYEQYF,TGTGCCAGCAGCTTACGGGGAGGGGTTTACGAGCAGTACTTC,once,TRBJ2-7,TRBV7-2,TRBD2
CASSLRPGPINEKLFF,TGTGCCAGCAGCCTTCGGCCGGGACCGATCAATGAAAAACTGTTTTTT,.,TRBJ1-4,TRBV7-8,.
CASTKGQRYGYTF,TGTGCCAGCACCAAAGGGCAGCGCTATGGCTACACCTTC,.,TRBJ1-2,TRBV27,.
CASSLEGANSPLHF,TGTGCCAGCAGTTTAGAGGGGGCTAATTCACCCCTCCACTTT,.,TRBJ1-6,TRBV28,TRBD1
CASSLRRASEQYF,TGTGCCAGCAGTTTACGCCGGGCTTCCGAGCAGTACTTC,.,TRBJ2-7,TRBV27,.
CSAPLGETQYF,TGCAGTGCCCCCCTAGGGGAGACCCAGTACTTC,.,TRBJ2-5,TRBV20-1,.
CSAGGDEQYF,TGCAGCGCCGGGGGCGACGAGCAGTACTTC,.,TRBJ2-7,TRBV29-1,.
CASSSAQGAAETQYF,TGTGCCAGCAGCTCCGCCCAGGGGGCAGCAGAGACCCAGTACTTC,.,TRBJ2-5,TRBV6-5,TRBD1
CASTPGQTNLYEQYF,TGTGCCAGCACCCCAGGACAGACAAACTTATACGAGCAGTACTTC,.,TRBJ2-7,TRBV28,.
CASSLPLVRGTGELFF,TGCGCCAGCAGCCTGCCTCTGGTAAGGGGCACCGGGGAGCTGTTTTTT,.,TRBJ2-2,TRBV5-1,.
CASSRQGADGGELFF,TGTGCCAGCAGCCGGCAGGGGGCTGACGGCGGGGAGCTGTTTTTT,.,TRBJ2-2,TRBV11-3,TRBD1
CASGGGGGSRLGDTQYF,TGTGCCAGTGGGGGCGGAGGCGGGAGCAGGCTTGGGGATACGCAGTATTTT,.,TRBJ2-3,TRBV19,.
CASSLRDSLYGYTF,TGTGCCAGCAGCCTCCGGGACAGCCTCTATGGCTACACCTTC,few,TRBJ1-2,TRBV7-8,TRBD1
CASSVFGGTYEQYF,TGTGCCAGCAGTGTATTCGGCGGGACCTACGAGCAGTACTTC,.,TRBJ2-7,TRBV2,.
CASSSTMGADTQYF,TGTGCCAGCAGCAGCACCATGGGGGCAGATACGCAGTATTTT,.,TRBJ2-3,TRBV7-2,.
CASSLGQGPQYF,TGCGCCAGCAGCTTAGGGCAGGGACCGCAGTATTTT,.,TRBJ2-3,TRBV5-1,.
CASSYNPPGTDTQYF,TGTGCCAGCAGTTACAATCCTCCGGGCACAGATACGCAGTATTTT,.,TRBJ2-3,TRBV6-5,.
CASSQTSGTYNEQFF,TGTGCCAGCAGTCAAACTAGCGGGACGTACAATGAGCAGTTCTTC,.,TRBJ2-1,TRBV28,TRBD2
CASSPSSLSEKLFF,TGTGCCAGCTCACCGTCCAGTTTAAGTGAAAAACTGTTTTTT,.,TRBJ1-4,TRBV18,.
CASSPTYSGANVLTF,TGCGCCAGCAGCCCGACCTACTCTGGGGCCAACGTCCTGACTTTC,.,TRBJ2-6,TRBV5-1,.
CASRQPRQSYGYTF,TGTGCCAGCAGACAACCACGACAGTCCTATGGCTACACCTTC,.,TRBJ1-2,TRBV5-4,.
CASLLSGIGTGELFF,TGTGCCAGCCTCCTTAGCGGGATAGGAACCGGGGAGCTGTTTTTT,.,TRBJ2-2,TRBV6-1,TRBD2
CASSRGGSRYNEQFF,TGTGCCAGCAGCCGGGGGGGGTCTCGCTACAATGAGCAGTTCTTC,.,TRBJ2-1,TRBV6-6,TRBD2
CASSYSLAGRGELFF,TGTGCCAGCAGTTACTCGCTAGCGGGACGCGGGGAGCTGTTTTTT,.,TRBJ2-2,TRBV6-5,TRBD2
CAWSVRGQGYGYTF,TGTGCCTGGAGTGTACGAGGGCAGGGGTATGGCTACACCTTC,.,TRBJ1-2,TRBV30,.
CASSDFYEQYF,TGTGCCAGCAGCGACTTCTACGAGCAGTACTTC,few,TRBJ2-7,TRBV28,.
CASSLSRRDIYQPQHF,TGTGCCAGCAGTTTGAGTCGCCGGGACATCTATCAGCCCCAGCATTTT,.,TRBJ1-5,TRBV28,.